The 14 T cell receptor beta chains below come from one sample, sequenced in a study of cytomegalovirus exposure and HLA in healthy donors. The PCR employed 60 Vbeta primers together with 13 Jbeta primers. This table comes from immunoSEQ multiplex PCR, and its TCRdb copy is limited to in-frame clones, with some not included. The repertoire has roughly 120,000 clones, approximately 79% of them found once; the top ten carry approximately 16%. The source material was PBMCs. The receptors derive from a man aged 50 or older in good health and CMV-seropositive.

The rearrangement joins TRBV19 to TRBJ1-2; 8 nucleotides align to TRBD1. The ends lost 7 bases at V and 5 bases at J; junction bases unmatched: 9. Germline V gene lookup returns CDR1 LNHDA and CDR2 SQIVND (reference sequence). There are 14 residues in the CDR3. DNA of the CDR3: TGTGCCAGTACGAAACTAGACAGGGGTTATGGCTACACCTTC. It translates to CASTKLDRGYGYTF.

The V call is TRBV5-1, the J call TRBJ2-7, with 8 positions matching TRBD1. Trimming cost V 0 bases and J 7 bases; bases outside gene matches: 9. Germline V gene sequence: CDR1 SGHRS, CDR2 YFSETQ. This CDR3 is 15 amino acids long. CDR3 sequence (DNA): TGCGCCAGCAGCTTGGCGACAGGGGATCTGAGGGAGCAGTACTTC. Translation: CASSLATGDLREQYF.

The rearrangement uses TRBV19 and TRBJ1-2, with D perhaps matching TRBD1 (5 bases). The ends were cut back, 6 bases at V and 3 bases at J, with 14 bases in the middle. Germline V gene sequence: CDR1 LNHDA, CDR2 SQIVND (reference sequence). The CDR3 is 14 residues long. The CDR3 nucleotides read TGTGCCAGTAGCCTCCAGGGTACCCACTATGGCTACACCTTC. Its protein product is CASSLQGTHYGYTF.

This clone was picked up a small number of times. This chain joins TRBV11-2 and TRBJ2-5; TRBD1 matches 7 bases. Germline V gives CDR1 SGHAT, CDR2 FQNNGV. The trim removed 3 bases at V and 0 bases at J, leaving 4 bases unmatched. CDR3 length equals 15 residues. CDR3 loop: CASSFGTAYQETQYF. The CDR3 DNA reads TGTGCCAGCAGCTTCGGGACAGCGTACCAAGAGACCCAGTACTTC.

V and J are TRBV18 and TRBJ1-4; the D is unclear. Per germline, CDR1 KGHSH and CDR2 LQKENI. CDR3 length: 13 amino acids. V lost 6 bases and J lost 4, with 9 bases in between. The CDR3, as DNA: TGTGCCAGCTCTCGGGGTCTTAATGAAAAACTGTTTTTT. It translates to CASSRGLNEKLFF. The entire variable domain, with the rest obtained from reference TRBV18 and TRBJ1-4, is as follows: NAGVMQNPRHLVRRRGQEARLRCSPMKGHSHVYWYRQLPEEGLKFMVYLQKENIIDESGMPKERFSAEFPKEGPSILRIQQVVRGDSAAYFCASSRGLNEKLFFGSGTQLSVL.

This sequence joins TRBV5-6 and TRBJ2-5; no clear D. This CDR3 has 14 residues. Germline V gene data show CDR1 as SGHDT and CDR2 as YYEEEE. The V end lost 1 base, the J end lost 3 bases, and 10 bases lay between the germline ends. The CDR3 protein is CASSLSYSEETQYF. In nucleotides, the CDR3 is TGTGCCAGCAGCTTGTCGTACAGTGAAGAGACCCAGTACTTC.

The rearrangement uses TRBV28 and TRBJ2-7; the match to TRBD1 covers 7 bases. Germline CDR1 and CDR2: MDHEN and SYDVKM. The V and J ends lost 2 bases and 1 base, in that order; junction bases with no gene match: 2. This CDR3 region has 14 residues. The CDR3 DNA reads TGTGCCAGCAGTTTAACAGGGGTATCCTACGAGCAGTACTTC. This encodes CASSLTGVSYEQYF.

The chain joins TRBV7-2 to TRBJ2-2; 12 nucleotides match TRBD2. The CDR3 extends over 17 amino acids. V dropped 5 bases and J dropped 6; count of bases not matched to a gene: 10. Germline V gene sequence: CDR1 SGHTA, CDR2 FQGNSA. This chain's CDR3 is CASSVRPSGGGSGELFF. CDR3 DNA sequence: TGTGCCAGCAGCGTCAGACCTAGCGGGGGGGGCTCCGGGGAGCTGTTTTTT.

This clone was observed once. The chain combines TRBV5-1 with TRBJ1-3; TRBD1 matches 9 bases. Germline V gene sequence: CDR1 SGHRS, CDR2 YFSETQ. V lost 1 base, J lost 4 bases, and 0 bases stayed unmatched. The CDR3 contains 14 residues. CDR3 region: CASSLTGGGNTIYF. The CDR3 DNA reads as TGCGCCAGCAGCTTGACAGGGGGCGGAAACACCATATATTTT.

The V and J genes are TRBV13 and TRBJ2-5, with 9 positions matching TRBD1. The CDR3 length is 15 residues. J lost 3 bases, V lost 5 bases, and 7 bases had no gene match. The V gene's germline CDR1 is PRHDT and CDR2 FYEKMQ (reference sequence). In DNA, the CDR3 is TGTGCCAGCAGCCACCGGGACAGGGATGAAGAGACCCAGTACTTC. The encoded protein is CASSHRDRDEETQYF.

The rearrangement uses TRBV19 and TRBJ1-3; D unresolved. The CDR3 has 14 amino acids. The V end lost 5 bases, the J end lost 1 base, and 9 bases lay between the germline ends. Germline loops: CDR1 LNHDA, CDR2 SQIVND (reference sequence). Here the CDR3 reads CASSHGGSGNTIYF. The CDR3 DNA is TGTGCCAGTAGTCACGGAGGATCTGGAAACACCATATATTTT.

V usage is TRBV7-2 and J usage is TRBJ1-2; D gene ambiguous. CDR1 is SGHTA, CDR2 FQGNSA, per germline. Trimming removed 3 bases from V and 0 bases from J, with 8 bases in between. The CDR3 contains 14 residues. CDR3 sequence reads: CASSLLTSNYGYTF. The CDR3 DNA follows: TGTGCCAGCAGCTTGCTCACTTCTAACTATGGCTACACCTTC.

The gene calls are TRBV5-1 and TRBJ2-2; 7 nucleotides line up with TRBD2. Germline CDR1 is SGHRS and CDR2 is YFSETQ. V was pared by 3 bases and J by 5 bases, with 10 bases of the junction left unmatched. The CDR3 sequence is 16 residues long. Here the CDR3 reads CASSSSGRSSTGELFF. In nucleotides, the CDR3 is TGCGCCAGCAGCTCCTCCGGGAGGTCCTCTACCGGGGAGCTGTTTTTT.

The chain carries TRBV5-1 and TRBJ2-1; D call uncertain. V was shortened by 1 base and J by 4 bases, with 6 bases between the two germline ends. Germline CDR1 reads SGHRS; CDR2 reads YFSETQ. The CDR3 has 13 amino acids. CDR3 DNA sequence: TGCGCCAGCAGCTTGACAAGTTACAATGAGCAGTTCTTC. Its translation: CASSLTSYNEQFF.